This TCR beta chain was identified in a study of human T cells and chemical hapten exposure. Overall study context: Read at 6 days, the patch tests placed 0.01% DPC on the upper back.

In its sample, this clonotype was seen a few times. The V and J ends lost 4 bases and 8 bases respectively, with 9 bases between them. This CDR3 region has 13 residues. Germline CDR1 is SGHTA and CDR2 is FQGTGA. TCRdb re-derived calls from the RACE reads in MiXCR, one entry per CDR3 protein. The sample lists approximately 350,000 distinct CDR3 sequences; roughly 6% were seen once. Time point described: patch test 2, 6 weeks after DPC sensitization. This sample's treatment: therapeutic diphenylcyclopropenone sensitization with weekly scalp DPC. V and J are TRBV7-3 and TRBJ1-6; possible D gene TRBD1, 6 bases. Sequencing used whole blood, obtained in connection with sensitization to the hapten diphenylcyclopropenone (DPC). This receptor was taken from a woman under 30 with alopecia areata. Some clones in this sample may be carry-over from other donors' samples. CDR3 amino acids: CASSSGQYSPLHF. CDR3 DNA: TGTGCCAGCAGCTCAGGACAGTATTCACCCCTCCACTTT.